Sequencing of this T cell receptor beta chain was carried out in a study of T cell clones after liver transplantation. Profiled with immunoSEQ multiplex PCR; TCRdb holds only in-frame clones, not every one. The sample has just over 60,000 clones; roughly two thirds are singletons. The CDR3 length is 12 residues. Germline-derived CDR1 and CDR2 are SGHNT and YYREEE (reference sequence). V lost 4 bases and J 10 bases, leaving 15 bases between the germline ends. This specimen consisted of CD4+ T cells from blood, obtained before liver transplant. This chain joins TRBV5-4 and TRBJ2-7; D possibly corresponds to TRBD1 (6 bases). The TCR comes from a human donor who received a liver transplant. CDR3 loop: CASSRDTLRQYF. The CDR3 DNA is TGTGCCAGCAGCCGGGACACCCTCCGTCAGTACTTC.